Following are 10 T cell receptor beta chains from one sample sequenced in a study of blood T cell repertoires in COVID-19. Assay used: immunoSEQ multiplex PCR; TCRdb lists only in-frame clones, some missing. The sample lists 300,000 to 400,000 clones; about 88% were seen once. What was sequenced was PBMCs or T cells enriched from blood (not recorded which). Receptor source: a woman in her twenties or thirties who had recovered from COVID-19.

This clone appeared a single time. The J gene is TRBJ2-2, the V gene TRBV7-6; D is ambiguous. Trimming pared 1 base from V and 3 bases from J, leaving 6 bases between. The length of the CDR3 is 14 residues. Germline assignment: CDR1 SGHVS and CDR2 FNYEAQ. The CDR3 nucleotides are TGTGCCAGCAGCTTAGGGTCAGACACCGGGGAGCTGTTTTTT. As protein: CASSLGSDTGELFF.

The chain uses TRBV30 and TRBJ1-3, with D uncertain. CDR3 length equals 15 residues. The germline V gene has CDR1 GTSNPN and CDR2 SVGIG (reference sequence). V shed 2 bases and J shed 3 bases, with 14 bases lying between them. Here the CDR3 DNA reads TGTGCCTGGAGTTCACGGAGGGCACATGGAAACACCATATATTTT. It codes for CAWSSRRAHGNTIYF.

CDR3 amino acids: CSASYGGIMNTEAFF. In DNA form, the CDR3 reads TGCAGTGCTAGTTATGGGGGGATCATGAACACTGAAGCTTTCTTT. This chain uses TRBV20-1 with TRBJ1-1; D is possibly TRBD1 (5 bases). Germline V lookup: CDR1 DFQATT, CDR2 SNEGSKA (reference sequence). V shed 3 bases and J shed 0 bases, with 14 bases lying between them. This CDR3 comprises 15 residues.

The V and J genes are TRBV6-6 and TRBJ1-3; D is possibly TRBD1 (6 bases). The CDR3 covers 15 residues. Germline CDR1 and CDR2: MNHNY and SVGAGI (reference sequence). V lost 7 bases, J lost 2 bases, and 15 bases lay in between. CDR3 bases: TGTGCCAGCATCTCTACAGGGACAACTGGAAACACCATATATTTT. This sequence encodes CASISTGTTGNTIYF.

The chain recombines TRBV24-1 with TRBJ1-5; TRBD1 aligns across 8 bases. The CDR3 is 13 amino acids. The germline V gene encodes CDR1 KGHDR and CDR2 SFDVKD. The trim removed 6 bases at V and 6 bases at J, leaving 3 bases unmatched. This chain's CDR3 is CATSQGAAQPQHF. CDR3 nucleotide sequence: TGTGCCACCAGTCAGGGGGCGGCTCAGCCCCAGCATTTT.

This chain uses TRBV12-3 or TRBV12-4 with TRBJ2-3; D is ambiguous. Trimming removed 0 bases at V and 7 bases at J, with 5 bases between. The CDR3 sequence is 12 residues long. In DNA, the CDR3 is TGTGCCAGCAGTTTAGCCCTAAATACGCAGTATTTT. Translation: CASSLALNTQYF.

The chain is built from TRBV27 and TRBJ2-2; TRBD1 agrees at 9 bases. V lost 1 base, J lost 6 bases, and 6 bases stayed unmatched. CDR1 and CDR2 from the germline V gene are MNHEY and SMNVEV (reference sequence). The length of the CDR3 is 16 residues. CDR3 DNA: TGTGCCAGCAGTTTATGGGGGACAGGGATCTCCGGGGAGCTGTTTTTT. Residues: CASSLWGTGISGELFF.

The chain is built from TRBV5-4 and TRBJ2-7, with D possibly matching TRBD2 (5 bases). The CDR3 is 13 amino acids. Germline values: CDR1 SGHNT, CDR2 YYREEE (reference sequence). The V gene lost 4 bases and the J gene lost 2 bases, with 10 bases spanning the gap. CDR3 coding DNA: TGTGCCAGCAGCGGCGGGCTACCCTACGAGCAGTACTTC. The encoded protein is CASSGGLPYEQYF.

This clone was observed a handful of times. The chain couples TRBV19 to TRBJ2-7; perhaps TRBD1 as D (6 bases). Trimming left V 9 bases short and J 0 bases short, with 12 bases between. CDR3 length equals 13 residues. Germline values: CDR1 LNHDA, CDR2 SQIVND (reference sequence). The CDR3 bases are TGTGCCAGCGAGGACAGAAGCTCCTACGAGCAGTACTTC. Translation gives CASEDRSSYEQYF. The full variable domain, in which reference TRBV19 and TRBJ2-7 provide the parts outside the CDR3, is DGGITQSPKYLFRKEGQNVTLSCEQNLNHDAMYWYRQDPGQGLRLIYYSQIVNDFQKGDIAEGYSVSREKKESFPLTVTSAQKNPTAFYLCASEDRSSYEQYFGPGTRLTVT.

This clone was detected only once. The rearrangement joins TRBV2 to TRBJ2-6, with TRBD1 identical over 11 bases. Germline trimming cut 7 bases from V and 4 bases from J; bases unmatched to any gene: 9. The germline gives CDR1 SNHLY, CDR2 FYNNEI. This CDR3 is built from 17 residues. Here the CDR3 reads CASTPWTGGAGANVLTF. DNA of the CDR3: TGTGCCAGCACCCCCTGGACAGGGGGCGCCGGGGCCAACGTCCTGACTTTC.